This T cell receptor (beta chain) was captured in a study of control samples from healthy donors and cancer patients. The table came from immunoSEQ multiplex PCR; TCRdb's copy has only in-frame clones and leaves some out. The repertoire consists of some 210,000 clones, with about nine tenths occurring once and the leading ten covering 1.5% to 2%. The CDR3 covers 15 residues. V gave up 4 bases and J gave up 5 bases, with 17 bases separating them. The germline V gene has CDR1 SGDLS and CDR2 YYNGEE. V gene TRBV9 combines with J gene TRBJ2-3; D might be TRBD1 (5 bases). Sequencing was carried out using blood. The clonotype originates from a young man in good health. This CDR3 is CASSSSLFRGDTQYF. The CDR3 DNA reads TGTGCCAGCAGCTCCTCCTTGTTTAGGGGAGATACGCAGTATTTT.